These 16 T cell receptor beta chains came from one sample sequenced in a study of early T cells in non-severe SARS-CoV-2 infection. TCRdb fed the 5' RACE reads into MiXCR, producing one record per CDR3 protein. The sample shows around 27,000 distinct CDR3 sequences, 5.6% of them seen only once. Sequencing was performed on whole blood. The source is an adult who was a healthcare worker with PCR-confirmed SARS-CoV-2 infection or an uninfected control (not recorded which).

Judged by abundance, this clonotype is medium-sized. The V call is TRBV18, the J call TRBJ2-5; 10 positions match TRBD1. The germline CDR1 and CDR2 sequences are KGHSH and LQKENI. V lost 3 bases to trimming and J lost 5 bases; unmatched junction nucleotides: 12. The CDR3 is 17 amino acids. The CDR3 DNA is TGTGCCAGCTCACCTGGGACAGGGGCCCTCGTTGGGGAGACCCAGTACTTC. Translated: CASSPGTGALVGETQYF.

This clonotype was found many times. This chain links TRBV1 with TRBJ1-4; the tabulated D call, TRBD1, remains unverified against the DNA. TRBV1 corresponds to a pseudogene. The CDR3 runs to 15 residues. The CDR3, as DNA: TGCACCAGCAGCCAAGATCGACAGGGCGACGAAAAACTGTTTTTT. Translation gives CTSSQDRQGDEKLFF.

This clonotype was recorded at least ten times. The chain employs TRBV3-1 and TRBJ1-6; no reliable D call. Germline CDR1 and CDR2: LGHDT and YNNKEL (reference sequence). V lost 4 bases and J 0 bases, leaving 10 bases between the germline ends. The CDR3 runs to 16 residues. DNA for the CDR3: TGTGCCAGCAGCCGGACCGAGAGCTCCTATAATTCACCCCTCCACTTT. Translation gives CASSRTESSYNSPLHF.

Many counts were recorded for this clonotype. The V gene is TRBV5-1, the J gene TRBJ1-1; no clear D. Germline CDR1 reads SGHRS; CDR2 reads YFSETQ. The CDR3 contains 15 residues. The ends were cut back, 5 bases at V and 0 bases at J, with 14 bases in the middle. In nucleotides, the CDR3 is TGCGCCAGCAGGGGGTCAGAAAACTTGAACACTGAAGCTTTCTTT. Amino acid sequence: CASRGSENLNTEAFF.

This clonotype was counted many times. The chain links TRBV12-3 or TRBV12-4 to TRBJ2-5; 9 bases align to TRBD1. The V and J ends lost 5 bases and 4 bases, in that order; junction bases with no gene match: 5. CDR3 length: 14 residues. The CDR3 loop is CASSPPGQGETQYF. The CDR3 nucleotides are TGTGCCAGCAGTCCCCCGGGACAGGGAGAGACCCAGTACTTC.

This clonotype has a count of ten or more. V and J are TRBV6-2 or TRBV6-3 and TRBJ2-1; 11 nucleotides align to TRBD2. V trimming: 6 bases; J trimming: 3 bases; junction bases outside the gene matches: 4. The germline CDR1 and CDR2 sequences are MNHEY and SVGEGT. This CDR3 spans 15 amino acids. The CDR3 region is CASRPLAGGYNEQFF. CDR3 in DNA: TGTGCCAGCAGGCCGCTAGCGGGAGGCTACAATGAGCAGTTCTTC.

At least ten counts were recorded for this clonotype. The chain combines TRBV6-2 or TRBV6-3 with TRBJ2-5; TRBD1 or TRBD2 may be the D gene (5 bases each). Germline loops: CDR1 MNHEY, CDR2 SVGEGT. CDR3 length equals 14 residues. V gave up 2 bases and J gave up 5 bases, with 12 bases separating them. The CDR3 spells CASSYTTAVETQYF. As DNA, the CDR3 is TGTGCCAGCAGTTACACGACAGCGGTCGAGACCCAGTACTTC.

The rearrangement joins TRBV20-1 to TRBJ2-7, with 14 bases identical to TRBD2. The CDR3 loop spans 16 amino acids. In germline, CDR1 is DFQATT, CDR2 SNEGSKA (reference sequence). The V and J ends lost 5 bases and 5 bases, in that order; junction bases with no gene match: 11. The CDR3 protein is CSADPTGLAGVDEQYF. In nucleotides, the CDR3 is TGCAGTGCTGACCCAACGGGACTAGCGGGAGTCGACGAGCAGTACTTC.

The chain couples TRBV6-2 or TRBV6-3 to TRBJ2-7; 7 nucleotides agree with TRBD2. The length of the CDR3 is 14 residues. The ends lost 7 bases at V and 5 bases at J; junction bases unmatched: 11. Germline lookup yields CDR1 MNHEY and CDR2 SVGEGT. The CDR3 protein is CASTKPGGIHEQYF. Here the CDR3 DNA reads TGTGCCAGCACCAAACCCGGGGGGATCCACGAGCAGTACTTC.

This clonotype was observed a handful of times. The rearrangement joins TRBV7-9 to TRBJ2-5, with TRBD1 as a possible D gene (6 bases). V was shortened by 5 bases and J by 2 bases, with 18 bases between the two germline ends. CDR3 size: 16 residues. Germline lookup yields CDR1 SEHNR and CDR2 FQNEAQ (reference sequence). For the CDR3, the DNA is TGTGCCAGCAGCAAAGGCCAGGGGCTGGGACAAGAGACCCAGTACTTC. Its protein product is CASSKGQGLGQETQYF.

This clonotype has more than one count but fewer than ten. The V call is TRBV7-2, the J call TRBJ1-1; D uncertain. Trimming stripped 5 bases from V and 5 bases from J, with 15 bases between. This CDR3 comprises 14 residues. The V gene's germline CDR1 is SGHTA and CDR2 FQGNSA. CDR3 loop: CASSRGNGLTEAFF. The CDR3 DNA reads as TGTGCCAGCAGCCGGGGAAATGGGTTGACTGAAGCTTTCTTT.

This clonotype was seen many times. This chain connects TRBV3-1 to TRBJ1-2, with a possible D match to TRBD1 (5 bases). Trimming removed 0 bases at V and 10 bases at J, with 9 bases between. This CDR3 spans 12 amino acids. CDR1 and CDR2 from the germline V gene are LGHDT and YNNKEL (reference sequence). The chain's CDR3 is CASSQDPRAYTF. CDR3 bases: TGTGCCAGCAGCCAAGATCCCAGGGCCTACACCTTC. The full variable domain, its missing parts supplied by reference TRBV3-1 and TRBJ1-2, is DTAVSQTPKYLVTQMGNDKSIKCEQNLGHDTMYWYKQDSKKFLKIMFSYNNKELIINETVPNRFSPKSPDKAHLNLHINSLELGDSAVYFCASSQDPRAYTFGSGTRLTVV.

This chain joins TRBV7-9 and TRBJ1-6; D gene ambiguous. The CDR3 runs to 15 residues. V lost 6 bases, J lost 5 bases, and 14 bases lay in between. Germline V gene sequence: CDR1 SEHNR, CDR2 FQNEAQ (reference sequence). The CDR3, as DNA: TGTGCCAGCAGTTCCCGAGGAGAAGATAATTCACCCCTCCACTTT. Translated: CASSSRGEDNSPLHF.

This clonotype was seen at least ten times. The CDR3 sequence: CASSERLTDYISWGKDEQFF. The DNA for the CDR3 is TGCGCCAGCAGTGAGAGGTTGACGGACTATATATCCTGGGGCAAGGATGAGCAGTTCTTC. The genes are TRBV10-1 and TRBJ2-1; D is possibly TRBD2 (6 bases). The CDR3 is 20 amino acids. Looked up from germline, CDR1 is WNHNN and CDR2 is SYGVQD (reference sequence). Trimming took off 2 bases at V and 8 bases at J, with 31 bases between the two ends.

This clonotype occurred many times. The rearrangement uses TRBV20-1 and TRBJ1-1, with D uncertain. The CDR3 contains 11 residues. Germline values: CDR1 DFQATT, CDR2 SNEGSKA (reference sequence). CDR3 region: CSPVGNTEAFF. The CDR3 DNA follows: TGCAGCCCCGTAGGGAACACTGAAGCTTTCTTT.

This clonotype was detected ten times or more. This chain links TRBV6-2 or TRBV6-3 with TRBJ1-1, with D tentatively TRBD1 (5 bases). Germline CDR1 MNHEY, CDR2 SVGEGT. The CDR3 spans 13 residues. V was shortened by 2 bases and J by 1 base, with 5 bases between the two germline ends. The CDR3 DNA reads as TGTGCCAGCAGTTACAGGGGGAACACTGAAGCTTTCTTT. Encoded protein: CASSYRGNTEAFF.